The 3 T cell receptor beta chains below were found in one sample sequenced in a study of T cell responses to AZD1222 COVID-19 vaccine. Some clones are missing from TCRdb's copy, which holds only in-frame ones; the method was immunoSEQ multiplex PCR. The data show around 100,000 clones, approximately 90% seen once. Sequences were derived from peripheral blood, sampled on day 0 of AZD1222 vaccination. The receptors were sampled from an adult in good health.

CDR3 nucleotide sequence: TGTGCCAGCAGCCGAAAAGGGGGGGATTCCTCAACATACGAGCAGTACTTC. Its protein product is CASSRKGGDSSTYEQYF. This chain uses TRBV3-1 (or the pseudogene TRBV3-2) with TRBJ2-7; the D gene is possibly TRBD2 (7 bases). Germline CDR1 and CDR2: LGHDT and YNNKEL (reference sequence). The CDR3 totals 17 residues. Trimming pared 4 bases from V and 4 bases from J, leaving 23 bases between.

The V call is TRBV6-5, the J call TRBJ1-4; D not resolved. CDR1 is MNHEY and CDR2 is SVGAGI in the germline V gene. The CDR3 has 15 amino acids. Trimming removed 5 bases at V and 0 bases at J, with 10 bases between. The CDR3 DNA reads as TGTGCCAGCAGTCTAACGCTGGCAACTAATGAAAAACTGTTTTTT. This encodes CASSLTLATNEKLFF.

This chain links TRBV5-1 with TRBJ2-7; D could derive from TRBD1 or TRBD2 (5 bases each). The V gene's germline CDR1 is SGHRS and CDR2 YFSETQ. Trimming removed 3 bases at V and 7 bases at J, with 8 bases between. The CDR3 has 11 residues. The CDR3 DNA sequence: TGCGCCAGCAGCTCCGGGACGGAGCAGTACTTC. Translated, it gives CASSSGTEQYF.